One sample yielded the 26 T cell receptor beta chains listed below, sequenced in a study of OX40 agonist ivuxolimab in advanced cancers. Here immunoSEQ multiplex PCR was the method, and the copy in TCRdb shows in-frame clones only, minus some. The sample has tens of thousands of clones, just over 85% seen once. The sequences come from CD4+ or CD8+ T cells sorted from blood, collected in a trial of the OX40 agonist ivuxolimab. The receptor source for this set is an adult with an advanced solid tumor such as melanoma, head and neck, liver or kidney cancer.

The rearrangement joins TRBV7-9 to TRBJ2-1; D call uncertain. Per germline, CDR1 SEHNR and CDR2 FQNEAQ (reference sequence). V lost 1 base and J lost 5, with 6 bases in between. CDR3 size: 13 residues. CDR3 nucleotide sequence: TGTGCCAGCAGCTTAGTGGAGAACAATGAGCAGTTCTTC. It yields the protein CASSLVENNEQFF.

The chain links TRBV2 to TRBJ2-7, with 9 bases aligning to TRBD1. The CDR3 loop spans 15 amino acids. Germline V gene lookup returns CDR1 SNHLY and CDR2 FYNNEI. Trimming at V came to 6 bases and at J to 2 bases, leaving 8 bases not matched to a gene. The CDR3 coding sequence is TGTGCCAGCAGCTTACAACAGGGGGCTGCCTACGAGCAGTACTTC. Residues: CASSLQQGAAYEQYF. Drawing the rest from reference TRBV2 and TRBJ2-7, the complete variable domain is EPEVTQTPSHQVTQMGQEVILRCVPISNHLYFYWYRQILGQKVEFLVSFYNNEISEKSEIFDDQFSVERPDGSNFTLKIRSTKLEDSAMYFCASSLQQGAAYEQYFGPGTRLTVT.

The rearrangement uses TRBV11-2 and TRBJ2-1; the D call may be TRBD1 or TRBD2 (6 bases each). Germline V CDR1 and CDR2: SGHAT, FQNNGV. The CDR3 has 11 amino acids. The germline V and J ends were trimmed by 3 bases and 10 bases, with 7 bases remaining between them. CDR3 sequence: CASSLGGEQFF. The CDR3 DNA reads as TGTGCCAGCAGCTTGGGGGGCGAGCAGTTCTTC.

The genes are TRBV7-3 and TRBJ2-1; D may be TRBD2 (5 bases). The CDR3 extends over 18 amino acids. The germline gives CDR1 SGHTA, CDR2 FQGTGA. Trimming cost V 1 base and J 0 bases, with 16 bases left between them. The CDR3 sequence is CASSLRRKGASSYNEQFF. The CDR3 DNA sequence: TGTGCCAGCAGCTTAAGGCGGAAGGGAGCCTCCTCCTACAATGAGCAGTTCTTC.

The rearrangement uses TRBV5-1 and TRBJ2-5, with TRBD2 matching over 13 bases. CDR3 length: 17 amino acids. The germline V gene has CDR1 SGHRS and CDR2 YFSETQ. V trimming: 3 bases; J trimming: 2 bases; junction bases outside the gene matches: 7. The CDR3 here is CASSSGTSGNLQETQYF. The CDR3 DNA is TGCGCCAGCAGCTCCGGGACTAGCGGGAACCTTCAAGAGACCCAGTACTTC. Full variable domain (remainder filled in from reference TRBV5-1 and TRBJ2-5): KAGVTQTPRYLIKTRGQQVTLSCSPISGHRSVSWYQQTPGQGLQFLFEYFSETQRNKGNFPGRFSGRQFSNSRSEMNVSTLELGDSALYLCASSSGTSGNLQETQYFGPGTRLLVL.

The CDR3 sequence is CASSPDPFTGNTIYF. CDR3 coding DNA: TGTGCCAGCTCACCAGACCCCTTCACTGGAAACACCATATATTTT. The J gene is TRBJ1-3, the V gene TRBV18; D unclear. The CDR3 contains 15 residues. V was trimmed by 2 bases and J by 2 bases, leaving 10 bases between them. Looked up from germline, CDR1 is KGHSH and CDR2 is LQKENI.

The V call is TRBV18, the J call TRBJ2-7, with 7 positions matching TRBD2. Germline values: CDR1 KGHSH, CDR2 LQKENI. Unmatched junction bases numbered 16, after V lost 8 bases and J lost 0 bases. This CDR3 is built from 17 residues. CDR3 bases: TGTGCCAGCCGACCTGGGGGAACGGGACTACACTCCTACGAGCAGTACTTC. This translates into CASRPGGTGLHSYEQYF.

The chain has TRBV25-1 and TRBJ1-1; D is perhaps TRBD1 (6 bases). The germline CDR1 and CDR2 sequences are MGHDK and SYGVNS. V lost 9 bases to trimming and J lost 6 bases, with 23 bases between them. The CDR3 is made up of 15 amino acids. CDR3 residues: CASRQGLVSGPEAFF. The DNA of the CDR3 is TGTGCCAGTCGGCAGGGGCTCGTATCGGGCCCTGAAGCTTTCTTT.

The chain uses TRBV6-4 and TRBJ2-3; D is uncertain. V was cut by 3 bases and J by 6 bases, with 7 bases left in between. The V gene's germline CDR1 is MRHNA and CDR2 SNTAGT. The CDR3 length is 12 residues. The CDR3: CASSDTRDTQYF. The CDR3 DNA reads TGTGCCAGCAGTGATACGAGGGATACGCAGTATTTT.

Details on this clone: This same CDR3 is encoded by further DNA sequences in the sample. The V call is TRBV5-6, the J call TRBJ2-2; D unresolved. CDR3 size: 12 residues. Per the germline V gene, CDR1 is SGHDT and CDR2 is YYEEEE. The ends were cut back, 2 bases at V and 3 bases at J, with 2 bases in the middle. CDR3 sequence (DNA): TGTGCCAGCAGCTTATACACCGGGGAGCTGTTTTTT. This translates into CASSLYTGELFF.

The rearrangement links TRBV19 to TRBJ2-2; 9 bases match TRBD1. The J segment lost 0 bases and the V segment lost 11 bases, leaving 4 bases of the junction unmatched. Germline V gene lookup returns CDR1 LNHDA and CDR2 SQIVND (reference sequence). This CDR3 spans 14 amino acids. CDR3 in DNA: TGTGCCGCTACAGGGGGCGCGAACACCGGGGAGCTGTTTTTT. It is translated as CAATGGANTGELFF. The whole variable domain, remainder taken from reference TRBV19 and TRBJ2-2, is DGGITQSPKYLFRKEGQNVTLSCEQNLNHDAMYWYRQDPGQGLRLIYYSQIVNDFQKGDIAEGYSVSREKKESFPLTVTSAQKNPTAFYLCAATGGANTGELFFGEGSRLTVL.

The chain has TRBV5-8 and TRBJ1-5; D possibly corresponds to TRBD1 (6 bases). CDR1 and CDR2 from the germline V gene are SGHTS and YDEGEE. CDR3 length: 13 residues. V was pared by 0 bases and J by 6 bases, with 7 bases between. The CDR3 bases are TGTGCCAGCAGCTTGGAAGGGGGTCAGCCCCAGCATTTT. Translating gives CASSLEGGQPQHF.

The chain joins TRBV7-9 to TRBJ2-1, with D hard to call. Germline V gene lookup returns CDR1 SEHNR and CDR2 FQNEAQ (reference sequence). V was cut by 5 bases and J by 3 bases, with 17 bases left in between. This CDR3 comprises 16 residues. The DNA of the CDR3 is TGTGCCAGCAGCCCTGAATTATGGGCTAGCTACAATGAGCAGTTCTTC. It encodes CASSPELWASYNEQFF.

The chain has TRBV11-3 and TRBJ2-7; TRBD2 aligns across 12 bases. The junction had 8 bases not matched to a gene; V was cut back by 0 bases and J by 5 bases. Looked up from germline, CDR1 is SGHNT and CDR2 is YENEEA. The CDR3 covers 17 residues. The CDR3 reads CASSLDGWLAGGNEQYF. The DNA of the CDR3 is TGTGCCAGCAGCTTAGATGGGTGGCTAGCGGGAGGGAACGAGCAGTACTTC. Variable domain in full (rest from reference TRBV11-3 and TRBJ2-7): EAGVVQSPRYKIIEKKQPVAFWCNPISGHNTLYWYLQNLGQGPELLIRYENEEAVDDSQLPKDRFSAERLKGVDSTLKIQPAELGDSAVYLCASSLDGWLAGGNEQYFGPGTRLTVT.

The chain recombines TRBV6-4 with TRBJ1-5; D is possibly TRBD1 (5 bases). The CDR3 totals 17 residues. Between the trimmed V and J ends, which lost 5 bases and 0 bases, there was a span of 17 bases. Germline CDR1 reads MRHNA; CDR2 reads SNTAGT. CDR3 loop: CASSQSGRNYSNQPQHF. For the CDR3, the DNA is TGTGCCAGCAGTCAGTCAGGGCGTAATTATAGCAATCAGCCCCAGCATTTT.

The chain carries TRBV7-8 and TRBJ2-5; the D is unclear. This CDR3 is built from 13 residues. Germline V gene sequence: CDR1 SGHVS, CDR2 FQNEAQ. The V gene lost 1 base and the J gene lost 3 bases, with 6 bases spanning the gap. CDR3 sequence reads: CASSLGQEETQYF. The CDR3 DNA is TGTGCCAGCAGCTTAGGGCAAGAAGAGACCCAGTACTTC.

This chain links TRBV27 with TRBJ1-2; no firm D call. Per the germline V gene, CDR1 is MNHEY and CDR2 is SMNVEV (reference sequence). CDR3 size: 12 residues. V gave up 2 bases and J gave up 8 bases, with 9 bases separating them. CDR3 protein: CASSLNLIGYTF. In DNA form, the CDR3 reads TGTGCCAGCAGTTTAAACCTTATAGGCTACACCTTC.

The CDR3 is CASSKEVHSYEQYF. For the CDR3, the DNA is TGTGCCAGCAGCAAAGAGGTCCACTCCTACGAGCAGTACTTC. The J gene is TRBJ2-7, the V gene TRBV21-1. TRBV21-1 is a known pseudogene. The length of the CDR3 is 14 residues.

The genes are TRBV19 and TRBJ1-5, with D unresolved. V gave up 6 bases and J gave up 3 bases, with 9 bases separating them. CDR1 and CDR2 from the germline V gene are LNHDA and SQIVND (reference sequence). This CDR3 contains 13 residues. As DNA, the CDR3 is TGTGCCAGTAGCGAAGGGCTCAATCAGCCCCAGCATTTT. It specifies CASSEGLNQPQHF.

The V and J genes are TRBV19 and TRBJ1-1; possibly TRBD1 for D (5 bases). V was clipped by 7 bases and J by 4 bases, with 16 bases between them. This CDR3 comprises 14 residues. The V gene's germline CDR1 is LNHDA and CDR2 SQIVND (reference sequence). CDR3 loop: CASTPVQQGTEAFF. The DNA of the CDR3 is TGTGCCAGTACCCCGGTGCAGCAGGGCACTGAAGCTTTCTTT. Full variable domain (outside the CDR3, taken from reference TRBV19 and TRBJ1-1): DGGITQSPKYLFRKEGQNVTLSCEQNLNHDAMYWYRQDPGQGLRLIYYSQIVNDFQKGDIAEGYSVSREKKESFPLTVTSAQKNPTAFYLCASTPVQQGTEAFFGQGTRLTVV.

The V call is TRBV14, the J call TRBJ2-7, with D perhaps matching TRBD1 (5 bases). Per the germline V gene, CDR1 is SGHDN and CDR2 is FVKESK. Trimming removed 4 bases from V and 0 bases from J, with 13 bases in between. This CDR3 is built from 15 residues. In DNA, the CDR3 is TGTGCCAGCAGCCCAGACAGTTGGTTCTCCTACGAGCAGTACTTC. It codes for CASSPDSWFSYEQYF. Together with reference TRBV14 and TRBJ2-7, the CDR3 gives the full variable domain: EAGVTQFPSHSVIEKGQTVTLRCDPISGHDNLYWYRRVMGKEIKFLLHFVKESKQDESGMPNNRFLAERTGGTYSTLKVQPAELEDSGVYFCASSPDSWFSYEQYFGPGTRLTVT.

V gene TRBV10-1 combines with J gene TRBJ2-7; D assignment may be TRBD1 or TRBD2 (6 bases each). The CDR3 runs to 14 residues. V was shortened by 6 bases and J by 5 bases, with 17 bases between the two germline ends. CDR1 is WNHNN and CDR2 is SYGVQD in the germline V gene (reference sequence). CDR3 in DNA: TGCGCCAGCAGCGCCGAGGGGGGTGGAAACGAGCAGTACTTC. Its protein is CASSAEGGGNEQYF.

This CDR3 is CASSSQWSSFGETQYF. The DNA for the CDR3 is TGTGCCAGCAGCTCCCAGTGGTCGTCGTTTGGAGAGACCCAGTACTTC. The chain couples TRBV11-2 to TRBJ2-5, with D uncertain. There are 16 residues in the CDR3. Deletions cut 4 bases from V and 4 bases from J, with 19 bases between. CDR1 and CDR2 from the germline V gene are SGHAT and FQNNGV.

The chain employs TRBV4-3 and TRBJ2-4, with TRBD2 matching 7 bases. With 1 base clipped from V and 0 bases from J, the junction kept 21 bases outside the gene matches. This CDR3 spans 22 amino acids. Germline loops: CDR1 LGHNA, CDR2 YSLEER. CDR3 sequence reads: CASSQGNYRDYSQHQAKNIQYF. In nucleotides, the CDR3 is TGCGCCAGCAGCCAAGGGAACTACCGGGACTATTCTCAACACCAAGCCAAAAACATTCAGTACTTC.

This sequence joins TRBV21-1 and TRBJ1-6; the D call of TRBD1 is as the table states it, not checked on the DNA. TRBV21-1 is shown as a pseudogene. CDR3 size: 18 residues. The CDR3 region is CASSKTDRTSSYNSPLHF. DNA of the CDR3: TGTGCCAGCAGCAAAACGGACAGAACCAGCTCCTATAATTCACCCCTCCACTTT.

The J gene is TRBJ2-7, the V gene TRBV7-8, with D perhaps matching TRBD1 or TRBD2 (5 bases each). Germline CDR1 and CDR2: SGHVS and FQNEAQ. The CDR3 runs 14 residues. V lost 4 bases, J lost 3 bases, and 13 bases lay in between. CDR3 amino acids: CASSSGTWNYEQYF. CDR3 in DNA: TGTGCCAGCAGCTCCGGGACCTGGAACTACGAGCAGTACTTC.